In this sample, the clone carrying this TCR beta chain turned up a few times. Its antigen is unidentified. The sample is drawn from a study of OX40 agonist ivuxolimab in advanced cancers. In the study overall: Dose-escalation patients' cancers were hepatocellular carcinoma, melanoma, renal cell or head and neck cancer. The eligibility criteria allowed prior anti-PD-1, anti-PD-L1 or anti-CTLA-4 therapy, and under 50% had some. Broader study findings: At doses 0.1 to 3.0 mg/kg, CD4+ and CD8+ clones expanded.

The repertoire was sequenced with immunoSEQ multiplex PCR; TCRdb's copy has only in-frame clones and lacks some. The table includes just under 65,000 clones, about four fifths detected once. CDR1 is MNHEY, CDR2 SVGAGI, per germline. The CDR3 has 12 amino acids. Trimming stripped 4 bases from V and 6 bases from J, with 9 bases between. The genes are TRBV6-5 and TRBJ1-2; tentative D call: TRBD1 (6 bases). The sequenced sample was CD4+ or CD8+ T cells sorted from blood, obtained in a trial of the OX40 agonist ivuxolimab. The TCR was taken from an adult with an advanced solid tumor such as melanoma, head and neck, liver or kidney cancer. The CDR3 loop is CASSLRGNGYTF. The CDR3 DNA is TGTGCCAGCAGTTTAAGGGGGAATGGCTACACCTTC.